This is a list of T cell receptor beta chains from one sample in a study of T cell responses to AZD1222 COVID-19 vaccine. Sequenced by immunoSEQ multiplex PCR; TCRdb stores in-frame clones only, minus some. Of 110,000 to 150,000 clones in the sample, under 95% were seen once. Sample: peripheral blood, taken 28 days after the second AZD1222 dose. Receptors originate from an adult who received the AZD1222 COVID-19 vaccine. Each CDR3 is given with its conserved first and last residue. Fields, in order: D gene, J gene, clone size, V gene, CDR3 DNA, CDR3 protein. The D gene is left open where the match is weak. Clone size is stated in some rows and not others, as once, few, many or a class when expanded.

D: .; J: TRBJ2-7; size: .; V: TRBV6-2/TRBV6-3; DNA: TGTGCCAGCAGTTTTGGAGGGCACTACGAGCAGTACTTC; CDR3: CASSFGGHYEQYF
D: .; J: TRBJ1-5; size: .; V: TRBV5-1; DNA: TGCGCCAGCAGCCCGGAGGGGGGTAGCAATCAGCCCCAGCATTTT; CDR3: CASSPEGGSNQPQHF
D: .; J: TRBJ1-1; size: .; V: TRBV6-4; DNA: TGTGCCAGCAGTGACGAGGAGAACACTGAAGCTTTCTTT; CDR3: CASSDEENTEAFF
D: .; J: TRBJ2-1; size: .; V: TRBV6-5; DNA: TGTGCCAGCAGTTACTCCACCCTAAGCTGGGAGGAGCAGTTCTTC; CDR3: CASSYSTLSWEEQFF
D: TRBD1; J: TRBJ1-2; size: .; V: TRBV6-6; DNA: TGTGCCAGCAGGATCCGGGACAGGGCCGACTATGGCTACACCTTC; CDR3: CASRIRDRADYGYTF
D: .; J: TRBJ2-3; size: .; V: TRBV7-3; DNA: TGTGCCAGCAGCTCGGGACCGGAAAACACAGATACGCAGTATTTT; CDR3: CASSSGPENTDTQYF
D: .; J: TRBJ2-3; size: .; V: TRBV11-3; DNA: TGTGCCAGCAGCTTAGTGGAAACAGATACGCAGTATTTT; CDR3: CASSLVETDTQYF
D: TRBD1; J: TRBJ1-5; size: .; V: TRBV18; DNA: TGTGCCAGCTCACCCTCGGGACAGGGGGCCTTACTATTCAATCAGCCCCAGCATTTT; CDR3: CASSPSGQGALLFNQPQHF
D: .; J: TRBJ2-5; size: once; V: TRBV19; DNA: TGTGCCAGTAGTATACCCCGGGAACAAGAGACCCAGTACTTC; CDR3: CASSIPREQETQYF
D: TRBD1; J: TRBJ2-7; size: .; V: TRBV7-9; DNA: TGTGCCAGCAGCTCCGGGACAGGGGTTTCCTACGAGCAGTACTTC; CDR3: CASSSGTGVSYEQYF
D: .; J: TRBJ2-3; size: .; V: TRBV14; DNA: TGTGCCAGCAGCCGGAGGACCTACGGAGGATATGATACGCAGTATTTT; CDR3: CASSRRTYGGYDTQYF
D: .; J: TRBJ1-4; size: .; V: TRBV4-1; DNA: TGCGCCAGCAGCCATGGCAGATCAGCAACTAATGAAAAACTGTTTTTT; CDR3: CASSHGRSATNEKLFF
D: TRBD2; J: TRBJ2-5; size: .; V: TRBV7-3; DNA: TGTGCCAGCAGTCCAACTAGCGGGGGGCAAAAGACCCAGTACTTC; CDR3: CASSPTSGGQKTQYF
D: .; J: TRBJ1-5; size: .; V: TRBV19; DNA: TGTGCCAGTAATGACCCCCGGGTTTTGGTTCGTCAGCCCCAGCATTTT; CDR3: CASNDPRVLVRQPQHF
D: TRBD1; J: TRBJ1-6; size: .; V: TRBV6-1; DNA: TGTGTCAGCAGTGAATACGCAGGGGGCAATTCACCCCTCCACTTT; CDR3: CVSSEYAGGNSPLHF
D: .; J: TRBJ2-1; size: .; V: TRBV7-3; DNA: TGTGCCAGCAGCTGGACGGGGTACAATGAGCAGTTCTTC; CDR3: CASSWTGYNEQFF
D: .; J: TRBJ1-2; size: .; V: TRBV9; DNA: TGTGCCAGCAGCGTAGATATCACACCCTACAACTATGGCTACACCTTC; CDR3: CASSVDITPYNYGYTF
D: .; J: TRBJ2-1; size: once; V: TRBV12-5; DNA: TGTGCTTGTGGTTTGGTACGCGGCGGGGGCGGGTACAATGAGCAGTTCTTC; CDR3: CACGLVRGGGGYNEQFF
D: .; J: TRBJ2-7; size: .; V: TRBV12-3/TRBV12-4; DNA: TGTGCCAGCAGTCAGGGCTACGAGCAGTACTTC; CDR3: CASSQGYEQYF
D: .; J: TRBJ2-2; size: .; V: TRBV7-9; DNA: TGTGCCAGCAGCCAGAAGGGGTTCGACGGGGAGCTGTTTTTT; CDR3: CASSQKGFDGELFF
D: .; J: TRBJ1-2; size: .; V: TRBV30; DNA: TGTGCCTGGAGTGTACCTCGGACTGCTAACTATGGCTACACCTTC; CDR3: CAWSVPRTANYGYTF
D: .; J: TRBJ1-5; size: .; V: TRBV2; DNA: TGTGCCAGCAGTCCTTCGACAGCCGTAAATCAGCCCCAGCATTTT; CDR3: CASSPSTAVNQPQHF
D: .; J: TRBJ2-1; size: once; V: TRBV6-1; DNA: TGTGCCAGCAGTGAAGCGTGGGGAAATGAGCAGTTCTTC; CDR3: CASSEAWGNEQFF
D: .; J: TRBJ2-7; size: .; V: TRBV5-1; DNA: TGCGCCAGCAGCTTGGAGGCAGGGCCTTTCTACGAGCAGTACTTC; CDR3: CASSLEAGPFYEQYF
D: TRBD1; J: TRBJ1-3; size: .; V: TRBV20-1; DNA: TGCAGTGCTGACACAGGGGCCACCATATATTTT; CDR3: CSADTGATIYF
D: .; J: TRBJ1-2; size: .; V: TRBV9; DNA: TGTGCCAGCAGCGGCGGTCGACAGAACTATGGCTACACCTTC; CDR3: CASSGGRQNYGYTF
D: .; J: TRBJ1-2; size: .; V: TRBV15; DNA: TGTGCCACCAGCCCTCACTACCGGGACAAGGGGAGTGATAACTATGGCTACACCTTC; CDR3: CATSPHYRDKGSDNYGYTF
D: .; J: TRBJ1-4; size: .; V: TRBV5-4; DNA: TGTGCCAGCAGCTTGTGGGACTCCGGGGGCGGAGATAATGAAAAACTGTTTTTT; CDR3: CASSLWDSGGGDNEKLFF
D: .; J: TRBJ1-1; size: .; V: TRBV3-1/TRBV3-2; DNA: TGTGCCAGCAGCCAAGGGGAAGGGGCGGCTTTCTTT; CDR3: CASSQGEGAAFF
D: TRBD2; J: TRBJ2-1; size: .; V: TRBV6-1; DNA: TGTGCCAGCAGTGAAGCGCTAGCGGGGGGGTACAATGAGCAGTTCTTC; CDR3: CASSEALAGGYNEQFF
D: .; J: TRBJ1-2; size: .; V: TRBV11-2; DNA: TGTGCCAGCAGCCCTCAGGGCTATGGCTACACCTTC; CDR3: CASSPQGYGYTF
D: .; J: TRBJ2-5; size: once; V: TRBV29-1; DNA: TGCAGCGTTGAGTGGAGGGGGAGCCACCAAGAGACCCAGTACTTC; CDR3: CSVEWRGSHQETQYF
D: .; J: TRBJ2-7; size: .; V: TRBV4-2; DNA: TGTGCCAGCAGCCAAGAACAGGGGACTCCCTACGAGCAGTACTTC; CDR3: CASSQEQGTPYEQYF
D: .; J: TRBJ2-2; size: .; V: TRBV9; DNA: TGTGCCAGCAGCGTAGCTTACACCGGGGAGCTGTTTTTT; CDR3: CASSVAYTGELFF
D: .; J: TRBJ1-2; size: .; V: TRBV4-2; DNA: TGTGCCAGCAGCCAGGGATTGGGCTACACCTTC; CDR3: CASSQGLGYTF
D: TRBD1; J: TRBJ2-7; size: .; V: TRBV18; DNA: TGTGCCAGCTCGCCAAGGACAGGGACATACGAGCAGTACTTC; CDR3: CASSPRTGTYEQYF
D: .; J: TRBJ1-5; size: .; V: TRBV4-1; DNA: TGCGCCAGCAGCCAGAAAACAGGGAGTAATAGCAATCAGCCCCAGCATTTT; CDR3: CASSQKTGSNSNQPQHF
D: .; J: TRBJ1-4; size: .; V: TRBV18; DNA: TGTGCCAGCTCACCGGGCAGGAATGAAAAACTGTTTTTT; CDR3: CASSPGRNEKLFF
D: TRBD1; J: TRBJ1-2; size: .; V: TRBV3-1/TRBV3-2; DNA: TGTGCCAGCAGCCATCGACAGGGGCGAGGCTATGGCTACACCTTC; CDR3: CASSHRQGRGYGYTF
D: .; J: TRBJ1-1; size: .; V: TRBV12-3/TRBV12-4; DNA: TGTGCCAGCAGTTTAAGGCGTGAAGCTTTCTTT; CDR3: CASSLRREAFF
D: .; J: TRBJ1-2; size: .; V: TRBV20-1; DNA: TGCAGTGCTAGTGGCGCAGGACCGTTCTATGGCTACACCTTC; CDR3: CSASGAGPFYGYTF
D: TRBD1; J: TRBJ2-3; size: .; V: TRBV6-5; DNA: TGTGCCAGCCAAATCAGACAGGGAGGCACAGATACGCAGTATTTT; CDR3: CASQIRQGGTDTQYF
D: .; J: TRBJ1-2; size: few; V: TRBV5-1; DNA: TGCGCCAGCAGCCCCGGTCGACAGTTCGACGGGGGCTACACCTTC; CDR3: CASSPGRQFDGGYTF
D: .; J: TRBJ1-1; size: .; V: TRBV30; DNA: TGTGCCTGGAGTCAGGACAGCTCGAGCACTGAAGCTTTCTTT; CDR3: CAWSQDSSSTEAFF
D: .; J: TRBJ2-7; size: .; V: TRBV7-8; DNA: TGTGCCAGCAGCTTAGCAGGGATCTCCTACGAGCAGTACTTC; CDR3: CASSLAGISYEQYF
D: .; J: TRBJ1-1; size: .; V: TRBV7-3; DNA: TGTGCCAGCAGCTTAACGAAGGGCAGGGGCGACACTGAAGCTTTCTTT; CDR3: CASSLTKGRGDTEAFF
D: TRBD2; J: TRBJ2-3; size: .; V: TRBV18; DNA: TGTGCCAGCTCAAAGGCTAGCGGGAGGGATTCCACAGATACGCAGTATTTT; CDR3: CASSKASGRDSTDTQYF
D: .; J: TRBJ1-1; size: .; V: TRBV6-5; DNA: TGTGCCAGCAGCCACGGGGATTCGAACACTGAAGCTTTCTTT; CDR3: CASSHGDSNTEAFF
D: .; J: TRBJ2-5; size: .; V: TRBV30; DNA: TGTGCCTGGAGCAAAGGACTGAGTCAAGAGACCCAGTACTTC; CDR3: CAWSKGLSQETQYF
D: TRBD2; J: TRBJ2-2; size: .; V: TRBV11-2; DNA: TGTGCCAGCAGCTCGGGACTAGCGGGGGTGCCCGGCGGGGAGCTGTTTTTT; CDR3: CASSSGLAGVPGGELFF
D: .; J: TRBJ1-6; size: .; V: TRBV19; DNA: TGTGCCAGTAGTATGGGCGGCAGGGGTAATAATTCACCCCTCCACTTT; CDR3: CASSMGGRGNNSPLHF
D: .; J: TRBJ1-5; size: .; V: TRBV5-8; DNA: TGTGCCAGCAGCTTGGAGCCGGACCCATCAGGGCCCCAGCATTTT; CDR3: CASSLEPDPSGPQHF
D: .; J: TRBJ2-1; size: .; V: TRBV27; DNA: TGTGCCAGCAGTTTATCGGGAGGTTCGGGGTCCAATGAGCAGTTCTTC; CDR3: CASSLSGGSGSNEQFF
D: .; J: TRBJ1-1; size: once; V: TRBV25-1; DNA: TGTGCCAGCAGCCCCCTAGTGAACACTGAAGCTTTCTTT; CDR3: CASSPLVNTEAFF
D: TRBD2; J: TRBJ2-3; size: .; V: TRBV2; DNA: TGTGCCTCGGGCGGGGGGGCAGATACGCAGTATTTT; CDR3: CASGGGADTQYF
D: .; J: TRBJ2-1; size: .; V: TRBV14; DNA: TGTGCCAGCAGCCAAGAGTGGGGGCAGGATGAGCAGTTCTTC; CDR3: CASSQEWGQDEQFF